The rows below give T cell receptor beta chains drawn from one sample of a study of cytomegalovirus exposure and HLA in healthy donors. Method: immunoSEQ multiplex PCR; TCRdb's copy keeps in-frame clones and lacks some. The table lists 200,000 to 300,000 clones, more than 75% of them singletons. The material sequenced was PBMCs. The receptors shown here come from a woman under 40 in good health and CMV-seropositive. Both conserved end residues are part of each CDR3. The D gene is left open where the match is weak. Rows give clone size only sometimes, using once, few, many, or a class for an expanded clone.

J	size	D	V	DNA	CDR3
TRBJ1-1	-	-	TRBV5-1	TGCGCCAGCAGCCCAAGGGACTTGAACACTGAAGCTTTCTTT	CASSPRDLNTEAFF
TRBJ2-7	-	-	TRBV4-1	TGCGCCAGCAGCCAAGCCCGGGACGGGGGTCGCGCGCAGTACTTC	CASSQARDGGRAQYF
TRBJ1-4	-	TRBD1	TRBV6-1	TGTGCCAGCAGTGACCGGGACAGGGTACTTGATAATGAAAAACTGTTTTTT	CASSDRDRVLDNEKLFF
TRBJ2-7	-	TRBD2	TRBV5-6	TGTGCCAGCAGCCCGGACCGGACTAGCGGGAGGCCCTACGAGCAGTACTTC	CASSPDRTSGRPYEQYF
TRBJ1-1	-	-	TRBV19	TGTGCCAGTAGTATAGCCGGGGGGGGGAGCAACACTGAAGCTTTCTTT	CASSIAGGGSNTEAFF
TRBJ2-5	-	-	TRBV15	TGTGCCACCAGCAGAGATCTTGTAGGCAGCGAAGAGACCCAGTACTTC	CATSRDLVGSEETQYF
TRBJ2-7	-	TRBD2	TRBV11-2	TGTGCCAGCAGCTACCTGTCTAGCGGGAGTATCAGCGAGCAGTACTTC	CASSYLSSGSISEQYF
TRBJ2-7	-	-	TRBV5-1	TGCGCCAGCAGCTATGGGCAGGGGATACCAGGCGAGCAGTACTTC	CASSYGQGIPGEQYF
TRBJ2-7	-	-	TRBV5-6	TGTGCCAGCAGCTTGGGGCGCTTCTCATCAGGGATCTCCTACGAGCAGTACTTC	CASSLGRFSSGISYEQYF
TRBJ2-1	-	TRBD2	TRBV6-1	TGTGCCAGCAGTGAAGAGCGGGAGACCTACAATGAGCAGTTCTTC	CASSEERETYNEQFF
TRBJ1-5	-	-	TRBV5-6	TGTGCCAGCAGCTTGGGCGGTCTTCCCCAGCATTTT	CASSLGGLPQHF
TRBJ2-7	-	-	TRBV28	TGTGCCAGCAGCCCGGCGGGTAGTTCCTCCTACGAGCAGTACTTC	CASSPAGSSSYEQYF
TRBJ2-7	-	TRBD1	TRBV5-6	TGTGCCAGCAGCTCCGTTGGACAGGTATTCGAGCAGTACTTC	CASSSVGQVFEQYF
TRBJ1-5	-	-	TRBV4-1	TGCGCCAGCAGCCAAGAGCCGCAGGATCAGCCCCAGCATTTT	CASSQEPQDQPQHF
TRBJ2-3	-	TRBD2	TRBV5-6	TGTGCCAGCAGCTTGGAATGGACTAGCGGGAGAGATACGCAGTATTTT	CASSLEWTSGRDTQYF
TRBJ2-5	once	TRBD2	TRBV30	TGTGCCTGGGACCGGGGGAGGGCCCAAGAGACCCAGTACTTC	CAWDRGRAQETQYF
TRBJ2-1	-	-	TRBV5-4	TGTGCCAGCAGCCGTACCGGGACCTACAATGAGCAGTTCTTC	CASSRTGTYNEQFF
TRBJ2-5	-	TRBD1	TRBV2	TGTGCCAGCAGTTGGGGACAGGGGGTTGAGACCCAGTACTTC	CASSWGQGVETQYF
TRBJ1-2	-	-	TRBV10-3	TGTGCCGTTCAACAGGGTGACTATGGCTACACCTTC	CAVQQGDYGYTF
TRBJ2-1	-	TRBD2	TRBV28	TGTGCCACCGATAGCGGGAGGGACAGTGAGCAGTTCTTC	CATDSGRDSEQFF
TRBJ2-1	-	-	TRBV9	TGTGCCAGCAGCGTAGATTTGCTGAGCTCCTACAATGAGCAGTTCTTC	CASSVDLLSSYNEQFF
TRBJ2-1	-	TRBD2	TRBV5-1	TGCGCCAGCAGCTCGGAAGGACTAGCGGGGGAGGGTGAGCAGTTCTTC	CASSSEGLAGEGEQFF
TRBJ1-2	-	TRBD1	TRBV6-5	TGTGCCAGCAGGACAGGGAACTATGGCTACACCTTC	CASRTGNYGYTF
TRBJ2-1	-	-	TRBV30	TGTGCCTGGAGTTTCTGGGAGCTCTCGGGGTACAATGAGCAGTTCTTC	CAWSFWELSGYNEQFF
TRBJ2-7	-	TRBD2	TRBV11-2	TGTGCCAGCAGCCGTCCGGGGACTAGGTTTTACGAGCAGTACTTC	CASSRPGTRFYEQYF
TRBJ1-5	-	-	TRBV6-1	TGTGCCAGCAGGTCCGGACAGATTAGCAATCAGCCCCAGCATTTT	CASRSGQISNQPQHF